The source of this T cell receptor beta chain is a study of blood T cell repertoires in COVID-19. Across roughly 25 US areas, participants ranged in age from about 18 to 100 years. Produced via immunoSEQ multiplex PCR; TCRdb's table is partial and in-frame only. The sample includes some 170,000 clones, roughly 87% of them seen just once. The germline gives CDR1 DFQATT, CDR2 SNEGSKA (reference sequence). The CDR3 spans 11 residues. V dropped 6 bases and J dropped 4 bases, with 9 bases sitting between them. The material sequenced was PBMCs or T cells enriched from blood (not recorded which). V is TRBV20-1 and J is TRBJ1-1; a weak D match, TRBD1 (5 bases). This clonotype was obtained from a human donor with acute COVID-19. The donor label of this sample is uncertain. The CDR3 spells CSAMGGTEAFF. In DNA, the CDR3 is TGCAGTGCCATGGGGGGCACTGAAGCTTTCTTT.